This T cell receptor beta chain originates from a study of shared T cell receptors in the human thymus. Generated by immunoSEQ multiplex PCR, the TCRdb table keeps only in-frame clones and is missing some. The table shows some 700,000 clones, with 70% to 90% occurring only once. Germline CDR1 is SNHLY and CDR2 is FYNNEI. Trimming stripped 6 bases from V and 7 bases from J, with 21 bases between. There are 15 residues in the CDR3. These data were likewise used in another study, on human thymus T cells. That paper states: Resected material from corrective heart surgery provided the thymus tissue analysed.

This chain uses TRBV2 with TRBJ1-1, with a weak D call TRBD1 (5 bases). The origin of this receptor is a boy under two years old with a congenital heart defect. The sample taken for sequencing was thymocytes. CDR3 sequence reads: CASSHLRQGPREAFF. The CDR3 DNA reads TGTGCCAGCAGCCACCTGCGCCAGGGCCCCCGTGAAGCTTTCTTT.